The 13 T cell receptor beta chains below all came from one sample that was sequenced in a study of blood T cell repertoires in COVID-19. Repertoires were generated with immunoSEQ multiplex PCR, while TCRdb's copy carries only in-frame clones and drops some. The data hold about 200,000 clones, with about 88% observed a single time. Sequencing was performed on peripheral blood. These receptors all come from a woman of 80 years or more with acute or convalescent COVID-19.

The V call is TRBV19, the J call TRBJ2-1, with 9 nucleotides matching TRBD2. This CDR3 contains 15 residues. Looked up from germline, CDR1 is LNHDA and CDR2 is SQIVND (reference sequence). The trim removed 5 bases at V and 4 bases at J, leaving 6 bases unmatched. CDR3 sequence: CASSWLAGTYNEQFF. CDR3 bases: TGTGCCAGTAGTTGGCTAGCGGGGACTTACAATGAGCAGTTCTTC.

The V gene is TRBV6-5, the J gene TRBJ1-1; D is possibly TRBD1 (6 bases). The CDR3 length is 15 residues. V shed 7 bases and J shed 0 bases, with 15 bases lying between them. CDR1 and CDR2 from the germline V gene are MNHEY and SVGAGI. The CDR3 loop reads CASTHRWGLNTEAFF. The CDR3 nucleotides read TGTGCCAGCACTCATAGATGGGGGCTGAACACTGAAGCTTTCTTT.

The V gene is TRBV19, the J gene TRBJ1-1; tentative D call: TRBD1 (5 bases). V was clipped by 1 base and J by 0 bases, with 15 bases between them. The V gene's germline CDR1 is LNHDA and CDR2 SQIVND (reference sequence). CDR3 length equals 17 residues. CDR3 bases: TGTGCCAGTAGTATAGCTCGACAGCCTGGGATGAACACTGAAGCTTTCTTT. Translated, it gives CASSIARQPGMNTEAFF.

The gene calls are TRBV6-4 and TRBJ2-7, with D tentatively TRBD1 (5 bases). CDR3 length: 12 residues. Looked up from germline, CDR1 is MRHNA and CDR2 is SNTAGT. V was trimmed by 2 bases and J by 6 bases, leaving 8 bases between them. The CDR3 here is CASSDARGEQYF. DNA of the CDR3: TGTGCCAGCAGTGACGCTAGGGGCGAGCAGTACTTC.

The chain couples TRBV7-8 to TRBJ2-1, with D perhaps TRBD2 (6 bases). The CDR3 extends over 16 amino acids. Germline loops: CDR1 SGHVS, CDR2 FQNEAQ. Trimming removed 4 bases at V and 3 bases at J, with 16 bases between. CDR3 sequence reads: CASSSRAGRLYNEQFF. CDR3 nucleotides: TGTGCCAGCAGCTCCCGGGCGGGAAGACTCTACAATGAGCAGTTCTTC.

The chain joins TRBV5-1 to TRBJ1-1; D might be TRBD1 (6 bases). With 7 bases removed from V and 4 bases from J, the gap between germline ends came to 17 bases. Germline CDR1 and CDR2: SGHRS and YFSETQ. The CDR3 loop spans 14 amino acids. The CDR3 sequence is CASFSGDVATEAFF. The CDR3 nucleotides read TGCGCCAGCTTTTCAGGGGATGTAGCCACTGAAGCTTTCTTT.

The rearrangement uses TRBV13 and TRBJ1-2, with D hard to call. Germline CDR1 reads PRHDT; CDR2 reads FYEKMQ (reference sequence). The CDR3 runs to 15 residues. Trimming removed 0 bases at V and 3 bases at J, with 11 bases between. CDR3 sequence (DNA): TGTGCCAGCAGCTTAGGCTTAACAGAGCACTATGGCTACACCTTC. Translation gives CASSLGLTEHYGYTF.

In DNA, the CDR3 is TGCGCCAGCGCGCAAAACGGGGTATTGAATGAAAAACTGTTTTTT. It specifies CASAQNGVLNEKLFF. This chain connects TRBV5-1 to TRBJ1-4, with unresolved D. V lost 7 bases to trimming and J lost 5 bases, with 18 bases between them. This CDR3 contains 15 residues. The V gene's germline CDR1 is SGHRS and CDR2 YFSETQ.

This chain connects TRBV5-5 to TRBJ1-1; D is ambiguous. Germline V gene sequence: CDR1 SGHKS, CDR2 YYEKEE (reference sequence). V was cut by 1 base and J by 6 bases, with 10 bases left in between. This CDR3 contains 13 residues. This CDR3 is CASSLLSVPEAFF. The DNA of the CDR3 is TGTGCCAGCAGCTTGCTTAGTGTCCCTGAAGCTTTCTTT.

V and J are TRBV6-5 and TRBJ1-2, with 7 bases that match TRBD1. The CDR3 has 13 residues. Germline CDR1 is MNHEY and CDR2 is SVGAGI. V lost 6 bases, J lost 0 bases, and 1 base stayed unmatched. CDR3 in DNA: TGTGCCAGCAGAACAGGGGCTAACTATGGCTACACCTTC. It yields the protein CASRTGANYGYTF.

This chain connects TRBV10-3 to TRBJ1-2; D gene unclear. Germline V lookup: CDR1 ENHRY, CDR2 SYGVKD. The ends were cut back, 3 bases at V and 7 bases at J, with 12 bases in the middle. The CDR3 spans 13 residues. The DNA for the CDR3 is TGTGCCATCAGTGATTCCAATGAGTTTGGCTACACCTTC. It specifies CAISDSNEFGYTF.

This clone has just a few counts. The chain recombines TRBV5-1 with TRBJ1-5, with 9 bases lining up with TRBD1. The CDR3 sequence is 15 residues long. Trimming removed 0 bases from V and 2 bases from J; junction bases left unmatched: 0. The germline CDR1 and CDR2 sequences are SGHRS and YFSETQ. The CDR3 coding sequence is TGCGCCAGCAGCTTGGGACAGGGGGGCAATCAGCCCCAGCATTTT. Amino acids: CASSLGQGGNQPQHF.

This clone came up a few times. V gene TRBV5-5 combines with J gene TRBJ1-1; tentatively, D is TRBD1 (6 bases). This CDR3 spans 14 amino acids. Trimming removed 4 bases at V and 1 base at J, with 11 bases between. Looked up from germline, CDR1 is SGHKS and CDR2 is YYEKEE (reference sequence). The CDR3 DNA reads as TGTGCCAGCAGCCCGGACAGCAGGAACACTGAAGCTTTCTTT. Protein sequence: CASSPDSRNTEAFF.